The 5 T cell receptor beta chains below all came from one sample that was sequenced in a study of shared clonotypes between healthy human individuals. Selected positively for CCR7 and CD45RO-negative, naive CD8 cells excluded terminally differentiated effector memory CD45RA+ cells. Profiling relied on immunoSEQ multiplex PCR, and the TCRdb table lists in-frame clones only, not all of them. The table has fewer than 850,000 clones, around 96% seen once. Sequenced sample: naive CD8+ T cells sorted from blood. These TCRs come from a man aged 30 to 39 in good health.

The rearrangement links TRBV6-5 to TRBJ1-1; no reliable D call. Deletions cut 2 bases from V and 0 bases from J, with 10 bases between. In germline, CDR1 is MNHEY, CDR2 SVGAGI. The CDR3 contains 15 residues. The CDR3 loop reads CASSYAATMNTEAFF. The CDR3 DNA is TGTGCCAGCAGTTACGCAGCCACTATGAACACTGAAGCTTTCTTT.

CDR3 protein: CASSTFTTSGSYYEQYF. The CDR3, as DNA: TGTGCCAGCAGCACCTTTACGACTAGCGGGAGTTATTACGAGCAGTACTTC. The chain employs TRBV28 and TRBJ2-7, with 12 bases that match TRBD2. Germline CDR1 reads MDHEN; CDR2 reads SYDVKM. The CDR3 covers 17 residues. With 6 bases clipped from V and 4 bases from J, the junction kept 13 bases outside the gene matches.

The gene calls are TRBV14 and TRBJ2-7; no clear D. Germline-derived CDR1 and CDR2 are SGHDN and FVKESK. The V gene lost 4 bases and the J gene lost 3 bases, with 13 bases spanning the gap. The CDR3 is 14 amino acids. The CDR3 sequence is CASSPKIKHYEQYF. The CDR3 nucleotides read TGTGCCAGCAGCCCTAAAATAAAACACTACGAGCAGTACTTC. The full variable domain, in which reference TRBV14 and TRBJ2-7 provide the parts outside the CDR3, is EAGVTQFPSHSVIEKGQTVTLRCDPISGHDNLYWYRRVMGKEIKFLLHFVKESKQDESGMPNNRFLAERTGGTYSTLKVQPAELEDSGVYFCASSPKIKHYEQYFGPGTRLTVT.

The chain couples TRBV29-1 to TRBJ2-3, with D maybe TRBD1 (6 bases). The length of the CDR3 is 17 residues. From germline, CDR1 is SQVTM and CDR2 ANQGSEA. V lost 0 bases and J 2 bases, leaving 18 bases between the germline ends. The CDR3 loop reads CSVEDRIEGVTTDTQYF. In DNA form, the CDR3 reads TGCAGCGTTGAAGATCGGATAGAGGGGGTCACCACAGATACGCAGTATTTT.

This clone turned up a few times. The sample holds other DNA sequences that translate to the same CDR3. V gene TRBV7-9 combines with J gene TRBJ2-2; D remains ambiguous. The CDR3 extends over 12 amino acids. Germline assignment: CDR1 SEHNR and CDR2 FQNEAQ (reference sequence). V lost 1 base, J lost 6 bases, and 3 bases lay in between. CDR3 loop: CASSLGSGELFF. CDR3 DNA: TGTGCCAGCAGCTTAGGATCCGGGGAGCTGTTTTTT.